The next 23 T cell receptor beta chains were all read from a single sample in a study of cytomegalovirus exposure and HLA in healthy donors. The table came from immunoSEQ multiplex PCR; TCRdb's copy has only in-frame clones and leaves some out. The sample includes 90,000 to 130,000 clones, roughly nine tenths of them seen just once. The sequencing sample was made of PBMCs. Receptor source: a woman aged 18-30 years in good health and CMV-seronegative.

V and J are TRBV7-2 and TRBJ2-1; 12 bases fit TRBD2. V gave up 4 bases and J gave up 3 bases; unmatched junction bases: 10. CDR1 and CDR2 (germline): SGHTA, FQGNSA. The length of the CDR3 is 18 residues. The CDR3 DNA reads TGTGCCAGCAGCTCCCGAACTAGCGGGGGGTCTGTCTACAATGAGCAGTTCTTC. Protein sequence: CASSSRTSGGSVYNEQFF.

Only one count was recorded for this clone. J is TRBJ1-5 and V is TRBV5-1; the D is unclear. CDR3 length: 13 residues. CDR1 is SGHRS, CDR2 YFSETQ, per germline. V lost 0 bases, J lost 9 bases, and 10 bases lay in between. In DNA, the CDR3 is TGCGCCAGCAGCTTGGACACCTTTGGGCCCCAGCATTTT. It is translated as CASSLDTFGPQHF.

The chain combines TRBV30 with TRBJ1-2; TRBD1 aligns across 10 bases. This CDR3 has 11 amino acids. V shed 4 bases and J 8 bases; nucleotides not matched to a gene: 1. Germline V lookup: CDR1 GTSNPN, CDR2 SVGIG (reference sequence). The CDR3 spells CAWTTGGGYTF. CDR3 DNA: TGTGCCTGGACGACAGGGGGCGGCTACACCTTC.

This chain connects TRBV9 to TRBJ2-1; 8 nucleotides match TRBD1. Trimming cost V 2 bases and J 4 bases; bases outside gene matches: 5. The germline CDR1 and CDR2 sequences are SGDLS and YYNGEE. The CDR3 consists of 15 residues. The CDR3 coding sequence is TGTGCCAGCAGCGTCACAGGGGGTCAATACAATGAGCAGTTCTTC. Its protein is CASSVTGGQYNEQFF.

The chain recombines TRBV2 with TRBJ1-3; tentatively, D is TRBD1 (6 bases). V lost 5 bases to trimming and J lost 0 bases, with 14 bases between them. There are 16 residues in the CDR3. Germline V gives CDR1 SNHLY, CDR2 FYNNEI. The CDR3 loop reads CASSLNTGRSGNTIYF. The DNA for the CDR3 is TGTGCCAGCAGTTTAAATACAGGGCGCTCTGGAAACACCATATATTTT.

V is TRBV19 and J is TRBJ2-1; 9 positions agree with TRBD2. The ends lost 0 bases at V and 7 bases at J; junction bases unmatched: 4. The CDR3 contains 15 residues. The germline V gene encodes CDR1 LNHDA and CDR2 SQIVND (reference sequence). The DNA for the CDR3 is TGTGCCAGTAGTATAGATAGCGGGGGAGGTAATGAGCAGTTCTTC. Its translation: CASSIDSGGGNEQFF.

J is TRBJ2-2 and V is TRBV7-2; 9 bases agree with TRBD1. Germline CDR1 reads SGHTA; CDR2 reads FQGNSA. The V gene end was trimmed by 6 bases and the J gene end by 8 bases; junction bases not matched to a gene: 7. The CDR3 extends over 14 amino acids. This CDR3 is CASSFTGGAGELFF. The CDR3 DNA reads as TGTGCCAGCAGTTTTACAGGGGGCGCGGGGGAGCTGTTTTTT.

J is TRBJ2-1 and V is TRBV11-2, with D tentatively TRBD2 (5 bases). The CDR3 has 13 amino acids. V was shortened by 5 bases and J by 5 bases, with 10 bases between the two germline ends. Germline V gene lookup returns CDR1 SGHAT and CDR2 FQNNGV. The CDR3 is CASSNGVHNEQFF. In DNA, the CDR3 is TGTGCCAGCAGCAACGGGGTCCACAATGAGCAGTTCTTC.

This clone was observed once. This sequence joins TRBV2 and TRBJ2-2, with D perhaps matching TRBD1 (6 bases). CDR3 length equals 15 residues. Germline CDR1 and CDR2: SNHLY and FYNNEI. V lost 4 bases and J lost 3, with 12 bases in between. CDR3 in amino acids: CASSGGPVYTGELFF. The CDR3 bases are TGTGCCAGCAGTGGGGGGCCAGTATACACCGGGGAGCTGTTTTTT.

The chain joins TRBV2 to TRBJ2-5, with D hard to call. The CDR3 is made up of 12 amino acids. The germline V gene has CDR1 SNHLY and CDR2 FYNNEI. V was cut by 5 bases and J by 2 bases, with 6 bases left in between. The chain's CDR3 is CASSREQETQYF. CDR3 sequence (DNA): TGTGCCAGCAGTAGAGAGCAAGAGACCCAGTACTTC.

The chain is built from TRBV5-4 and TRBJ1-1, with D perhaps TRBD1 (6 bases). CDR1 SGHNT and CDR2 YYREEE come from the germline V gene (reference sequence). The ends were cut back, 2 bases at V and 5 bases at J, with 22 bases in the middle. This CDR3 region has 17 residues. DNA for the CDR3: TGTGCCAGCAGCTTTTACCCCCCCGGGGTAAGGGGGACTGAAGCTTTCTTT. It is translated as CASSFYPPGVRGTEAFF.

The sample holds a few counts of this clone. The chain links TRBV6-5 to TRBJ1-5; perhaps TRBD1 as D (6 bases). CDR3 length equals 14 residues. The V gene's germline CDR1 is MNHEY and CDR2 SVGAGI. The V end lost 10 bases, the J end lost 6 bases, and 19 bases lay between the germline ends. CDR3 amino acids: CATQTGGAGQPQHF. The CDR3 nucleotides read TGTGCCACCCAAACGGGGGGCGCGGGTCAGCCCCAGCATTTT.

This clone was observed a single time. V is TRBV5-4 and J is TRBJ2-7, with 7 bases fitting TRBD2. The trim removed 2 bases at V and 4 bases at J, leaving 6 bases unmatched. Germline V gene sequence: CDR1 SGHNT, CDR2 YYREEE (reference sequence). The CDR3 runs 14 residues. CDR3 region: CASSFFSSGYEQYF. For the CDR3, the DNA is TGTGCCAGCAGCTTTTTTTCTAGCGGTTACGAGCAGTACTTC.

The chain uses TRBV10-3 and TRBJ1-1; 10 bases are a match to TRBD1. The V segment lost 1 base and the J segment 0 bases; nucleotides outside the gene matches: 2. The CDR3 contains 16 residues. Per the germline V gene, CDR1 is ENHRY and CDR2 is SYGVKD. This CDR3 is CAISEWGQGMNTEAFF. The CDR3 DNA sequence: TGTGCCATCAGTGAGTGGGGACAGGGGATGAACACTGAAGCTTTCTTT.

The chain recombines TRBV11-2 with TRBJ2-7, with 8 positions matching TRBD2. Germline values: CDR1 SGHAT, CDR2 FQNNGV. This CDR3 region has 15 residues. V was pared by 5 bases and J by 2 bases, with 8 bases of the junction left unmatched. CDR3 region: CASSLTSGPTYEQYF. The CDR3 region has the DNA TGTGCCAGCAGCCTAACTAGCGGTCCAACCTACGAGCAGTACTTC.

The V and J genes are TRBV29-1 and TRBJ2-5; tentative D call: TRBD1 (6 bases). Trimming cost V 4 bases and J 4 bases, with 16 bases left between them. Germline CDR1 SQVTM, CDR2 ANQGSEA. There are 14 residues in the CDR3. This CDR3 reads CSVARGEIRETQYF. CDR3 bases: TGCAGCGTTGCCAGGGGAGAGATTCGAGAGACCCAGTACTTC.

On this clone itself: Other nucleotide sequences in the sample specify the same CDR3. The V and J genes are TRBV5-1 and TRBJ2-3, with 11 nucleotides matching TRBD2. Germline lookup yields CDR1 SGHRS and CDR2 YFSETQ. Losses at the gene ends were 4 bases for V and 1 base for J; bases not matched to a gene: 2. The CDR3 is 15 amino acids. In nucleotides, the CDR3 is TGCGCCAGCAGCCCGGGACTAGCGGGCACAGATACGCAGTATTTT. This gives the protein CASSPGLAGTDTQYF.

V gene TRBV4-3 combines with J gene TRBJ2-4, with D maybe TRBD2 (6 bases). V was trimmed by 0 bases and J by 6 bases, leaving 12 bases between them. Germline lookup yields CDR1 LGHNA and CDR2 YSLEER. The CDR3 runs to 15 residues. CDR3 bases: TGCGCCAGCAGCCAAGATACGGGGGTTGGAAACATTCAGTACTTC. This gives the protein CASSQDTGVGNIQYF.

This clone was seen only once. The chain recombines TRBV7-2 with TRBJ2-3; TRBD2 aligns across 11 bases. This CDR3 spans 18 amino acids. Unmatched junction bases numbered 14, after V lost 4 bases and J lost 5 bases. Looked up from germline, CDR1 is SGHTA and CDR2 is FQGNSA. The CDR3 spells CASSSRLAGLLGGDTQYF. The CDR3 bases are TGTGCCAGCAGCTCCCGACTAGCGGGATTGTTGGGGGGAGATACGCAGTATTTT.

The rearrangement uses TRBV19 and TRBJ1-5; no firm D call. This CDR3 spans 15 amino acids. Deletions cut 3 bases from V and 0 bases from J, with 9 bases between. CDR1 is LNHDA, CDR2 SQIVND, per germline (reference sequence). The chain's CDR3 is CASSIYRRSNQPQHF. The CDR3 DNA follows: TGTGCCAGTAGTATCTACAGACGTAGCAATCAGCCCCAGCATTTT.

The chain combines TRBV5-1 with TRBJ2-1; D possibly corresponds to TRBD1 (5 bases). V was cut by 4 bases and J by 5 bases, with 16 bases left in between. The CDR3 covers 15 residues. The germline V gene encodes CDR1 SGHRS and CDR2 YFSETQ. The CDR3 sequence is CASSLQGSGHNEQFF. Here the CDR3 DNA reads TGCGCCAGCAGCCTGCAAGGTTCAGGGCACAATGAGCAGTTCTTC.

J is TRBJ2-7 and V is TRBV19, with D maybe TRBD1 (7 bases). The CDR3 has 14 residues. Per germline, CDR1 LNHDA and CDR2 SQIVND (reference sequence). Trimming took off 1 base at V and 4 bases at J, with 11 bases between the two ends. The CDR3 spells CASSIGAGGYEQYF. The CDR3 bases are TGTGCCAGTAGTATAGGGGCAGGGGGGTACGAGCAGTACTTC.

The genes are TRBV19 and TRBJ1-6; tentative D call: TRBD1 (5 bases). The germline CDR1 and CDR2 sequences are LNHDA and SQIVND (reference sequence). This CDR3 spans 14 amino acids. V was cut by 1 base and J by 7 bases, with 8 bases left in between. CDR3 loop: CASSIVGGNSPLHF. The CDR3 DNA reads as TGTGCCAGTAGTATAGTCGGGGGGAATTCACCCCTCCACTTT.